A single T cell receptor (beta chain) is shown here with its context. Ages ranged from about 18 to 89 years, with residence in 24 US areas. Participant-reported clinical history was the basis for cohort assignment. The repertoire was sequenced with immunoSEQ multiplex PCR; TCRdb's copy has only in-frame clones and lacks some. Of nearly 250,000 clones detected, approximately 90% appear once; the ten largest clones hold 0.87%. The data stem from a study of blood T cell repertoires in COVID-19. Deletions cut 4 bases from V and 7 bases from J, with 12 bases between. The V gene's germline CDR1 is SGHRS and CDR2 YFSETQ. The CDR3 contains 13 residues.

This receptor was identified in a man aged 45-60 years who had been exposed to COVID-19. Material: PBMCs or T cells enriched from blood (not recorded which). The chain has TRBV5-1 and TRBJ1-3; TRBD1 might be the D (5 bases). CDR3 sequence reads: CASSQGLSNTIYF. The CDR3 coding sequence is TGCGCCAGCAGCCAGGGCCTCTCCAACACCATATATTTT.